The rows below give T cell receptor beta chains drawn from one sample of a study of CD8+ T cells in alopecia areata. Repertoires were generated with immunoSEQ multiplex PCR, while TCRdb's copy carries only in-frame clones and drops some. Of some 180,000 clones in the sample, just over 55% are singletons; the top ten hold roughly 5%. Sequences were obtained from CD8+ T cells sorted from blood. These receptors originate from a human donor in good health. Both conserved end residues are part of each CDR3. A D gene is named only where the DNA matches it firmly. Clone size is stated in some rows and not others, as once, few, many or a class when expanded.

CDR3: CASSAASGGPGAQYF; DNA: TGCGCCAGCAGTGCGGCTAGCGGGGGCCCAGGGGCGCAGTATTTT; D: TRBD2; size: NA; J: TRBJ2-3; V: TRBV5-1
CDR3: CASSPYSGSSYNEQFF; DNA: TGTGCCAGCAGCCCATACAGCGGGAGCTCCTACAATGAGCAGTTCTTC; D: TRBD2; size: few; J: TRBJ2-1; V: TRBV9
CDR3: CASTYGVNEQFF; DNA: TGTGCCAGCACTTACGGAGTCAATGAGCAGTTCTTC; D: NA; size: NA; J: TRBJ2-1; V: TRBV25-1
CDR3: CASSYLERTKLFF; DNA: TGTGCCAGCAGTTACTTGGAGAGGACAAAACTGTTTTTT; D: NA; size: few; J: TRBJ1-4; V: TRBV6-5
CDR3: CASTEGPTREKLFF; DNA: TGTGCCAGCACCGAGGGACCCACGAGGGAAAAACTGTTTTTT; D: NA; size: few; J: TRBJ1-4; V: TRBV6-1
CDR3: CASSQDRDQPQHF; DNA: TGCGCCAGCAGCCAAGATAGGGATCAGCCCCAGCATTTT; D: NA; size: NA; J: TRBJ1-5; V: TRBV4-1
CDR3: CASSFGLAGPSSTDTQYF; DNA: TGTGCCAGCAGCTTCGGACTAGCGGGGCCCTCTAGCACAGATACGCAGTATTTT; D: TRBD2; size: NA; J: TRBJ2-3; V: TRBV7-2
CDR3: CASSTDRGGEKLFF; DNA: TGTGCCAGCAGCACAGACAGGGGAGGTGAAAAACTGTTTTTT; D: TRBD1; size: NA; J: TRBJ1-4; V: TRBV9
CDR3: CASGTGGYNEQFF; DNA: TGTGCTAGTGGAACGGGGGGGTACAATGAGCAGTTCTTC; D: TRBD2; size: few; J: TRBJ2-1; V: TRBV12-5
CDR3: CSVEEPMSDRGQETQYF; DNA: TGCAGCGTTGAAGAGCCGATGTCGGACAGGGGGCAAGAGACCCAGTACTTC; D: TRBD1; size: once; J: TRBJ2-5; V: TRBV29-1
CDR3: CASSRTATNEKLFF; DNA: TGTGCCAGCAGCAGGACCGCAACTAATGAAAAACTGTTTTTT; D: NA; size: NA; J: TRBJ1-4; V: TRBV5-6
CDR3: CASPGLAEGETQYF; DNA: TGCGCCAGCCCGGGACTAGCGGAGGGAGAGACCCAGTACTTC; D: TRBD2; size: once; J: TRBJ2-5; V: TRBV5-1
CDR3: CAGRSNYGYTF; DNA: TGTGCCGGACGGAGTAACTATGGCTACACCTTC; D: NA; size: few; J: TRBJ1-2; V: TRBV19
CDR3: CATSRETGEYYGYTF; DNA: TGTGCCACCAGCAGAGAGACAGGGGAGTACTATGGCTACACCTTC; D: TRBD1; size: NA; J: TRBJ1-2; V: TRBV15
CDR3: CASSPEGGGRGIQYF; DNA: TGTGCCAGCAGCCCAGAGGGGGGCGGCCGTGGCATTCAGTACTTC; D: NA; size: NA; J: TRBJ2-4; V: TRBV9
CDR3: CASSLSTGSSYNEQFF; DNA: TGTGCCAGCTCACTGTCGACTGGATCCTCCTACAATGAGCAGTTCTTC; D: NA; size: NA; J: TRBJ2-1; V: TRBV18
CDR3: CSFRTGTYEQYF; DNA: TGCAGCTTTCGGACTGGCACCTACGAGCAGTACTTC; D: NA; size: NA; J: TRBJ2-7; V: TRBV29-1
CDR3: CASRGWGYEQYF; DNA: TGTGCCAGCAGAGGATGGGGGTACGAGCAGTACTTC; D: NA; size: NA; J: TRBJ2-7; V: TRBV2